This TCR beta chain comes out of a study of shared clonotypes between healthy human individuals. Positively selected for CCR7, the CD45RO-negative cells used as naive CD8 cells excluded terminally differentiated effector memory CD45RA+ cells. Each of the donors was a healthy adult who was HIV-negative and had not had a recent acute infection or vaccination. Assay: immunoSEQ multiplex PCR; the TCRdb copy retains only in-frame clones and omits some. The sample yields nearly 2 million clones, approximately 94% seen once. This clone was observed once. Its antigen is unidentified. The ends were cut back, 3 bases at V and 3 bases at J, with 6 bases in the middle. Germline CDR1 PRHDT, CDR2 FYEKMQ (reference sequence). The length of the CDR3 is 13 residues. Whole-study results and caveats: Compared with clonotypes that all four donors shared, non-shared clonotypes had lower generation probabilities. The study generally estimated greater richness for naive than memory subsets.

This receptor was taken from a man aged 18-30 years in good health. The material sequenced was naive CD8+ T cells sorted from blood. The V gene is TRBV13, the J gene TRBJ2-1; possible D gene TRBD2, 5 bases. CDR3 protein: CASSFGGYNEQFF. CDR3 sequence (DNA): TGTGCCAGCAGCTTTGGAGGCTACAATGAGCAGTTCTTC.